This T cell receptor (beta chain) derives from a study of T cell responses to AZD1222 COVID-19 vaccine. Study results and caveats: Within unmutated variant regions lay the reported targets of nearly half of spike-specific TCRs. Dominant CD4 TCR responses targeted spike regions 160-218 and 743-854.

Produced via immunoSEQ multiplex PCR; TCRdb's table is partial and in-frame only. The sample holds approximately 44,000 clones, around three quarters seen once. For this clone: Its antigen is unknown.

The CDR3 is made up of 14 amino acids. Germline loops: CDR1 MNHEY, CDR2 SVGAGI. The junction had 10 bases not matched to a gene; V was cut back by 6 bases and J by 6 bases. The material sequenced was peripheral blood, taken on day 0 of AZD1222 vaccination. This sequence was found in an adult in good health. The gene calls are TRBV6-5 and TRBJ1-2, with TRBD1 matching over 7 bases. The CDR3 DNA follows: TGTGCCAGCAGCCTAACGACAGGGTTGAATGGCTACACCTTC. Residues: CASSLTTGLNGYTF.